This TCR beta chain was profiled in a study of blood T cells in healthy people across ages. Per germline, CDR1 SGHTA and CDR2 FQGNSA. The CDR3 sequence is 15 residues long. It was with a sample-barcoded 5' primer and a J-beta primer mix that a second PCR of about 6 to 12 cycles was run. TCRdb re-analysed the 5' RACE reads in MiXCR, keeping a single row per CDR3 protein. The sample contains some 1.4 million distinct CDR3 sequences, approximately 40% of which appear only once. Study-wide results and limits: Compared with aged donors, long-lived donors showed fewer expanded clones, suggesting selection. Significant beta diversity loss was already apparent by age 40, declining roughly linearly. Possibly, changes in expanded clonotypes were confounded because donor CMV status was unknown.

Points on this clonotype: Its antigen remains unknown.

Per-sample yields of isolated PBMCs were at least 6 million. The source of this sequence is a young woman in good health. The chain links TRBV7-2 to TRBJ2-5; 8 bases fit TRBD2. The DNA end is a closer match to TRBJ2-7, so the J assignment may be wrong. The sequencing sample was made of blood. The CDR3 DNA sequence: TGTGCCAGCAGCACACACGGGACTAGTATTTTCGAGCAGTACTTC. Residues: CASSTHGTSIFEQYF.